The sample holds one count of the clone carrying this TCR beta chain. Together with a sample-barcoded 5' primer, a J-beta primer mix was included in a second PCR lasting about 7 to 11 cycles. At least 3 million CDR3-containing paired-end reads were obtained per sample. TCRdb re-called the 5' RACE reads with MiXCR, one entry per CDR3 protein. The sample lists approximately 850,000 distinct CDR3 sequences; 55% to 70% were seen once. This CDR3 spans 17 amino acids. The V and J ends lost 4 bases and 5 bases, in that order; junction bases with no gene match: 8. Germline CDR1 reads KGHDR; CDR2 reads SFDVKD. This sample stems from a study of blood T cells in healthy people across ages.

This chain links TRBV24-1 with TRBJ2-1; 12 nucleotides match TRBD2. Material for sequencing was blood. This receptor was identified in a man aged 25-40 years in good health. The CDR3 DNA reads as TGTGCCACCAGTGAGGATCCGGGACTAGCGGGTCACAATGAGCAGTTCTTC. Its translation is CATSEDPGLAGHNEQFF.